The source of this T cell receptor (beta chain) is a study of blood T cell repertoires in COVID-19. Study at large: The United States, Italy and Spain provided the acute and convalescent COVID-19 samples.

Data came from immunoSEQ multiplex PCR; TCRdb stores just in-frame clones and leaves some out. The sample has approximately 200,000 clones, 75% to 90% seen once. The CDR3 has 14 residues. Germline lookup yields CDR1 GTSNPN and CDR2 SVGIG (reference sequence). Trimming removed 1 base from V and 5 bases from J; junction bases left unmatched: 0. The rearrangement uses TRBV30 and TRBJ1-6; the match to TRBD1 covers 9 bases. The sequence derives from a man aged 25 to 45 who had recovered from COVID-19. The sample comprised PBMCs or T cells enriched from blood (not recorded which). Written as DNA, the CDR3 is TGTGCCTGGAGTGGGGACAGGGATAATTCACCCCTCCACTTT. This sequence encodes CAWSGDRDNSPLHF.